This T cell receptor beta chain is drawn from a study of T-cell reconstitution after alpha-beta-depleted transplantation in children. Notes on the study in general: The authors attributed T-cell counts and diversity one year after transplant mostly to newly produced T cells. At day 60, the high TCRbeta diversity found in some patients originated from recipient T cells and thymic progenitors that had survived. Reportedly, only several hundred clones from non-depleted graft cells drove alpha-beta T-cell counts at about two months.

For TCRbeta, the library was prepared with unique molecular identifiers. One entry per CDR3 protein results from TCRdb running MiXCR on the PCR reads. The sample lists about 980,000 distinct CDR3 sequences; about 30% were seen once. V lost 0 bases, J lost 0 bases, and 2 bases stayed unmatched. The CDR3 has 16 residues. Germline assignment: CDR1 DFQATT and CDR2 SNEGSKA (reference sequence). This clonotype was seen at least ten times. What it recognizes is unknown. This TCR came from a boy less than two years old who had a stem cell transplant for SCID, so the T cells may come from the graft donor. J is TRBJ2-1 and V is TRBV20-1, with TRBD2 identical over 10 bases. The sample consisted of PBMCs, mostly from graft donor cells, taken 360 days after TCRalphabeta/CD19-depleted stem cell transplant. The CDR3 protein is CSARDPSGGSYNEQFF. The CDR3 DNA sequence: TGCAGTGCTAGAGATCCTAGCGGGGGCTCCTACAATGAGCAGTTCTTC.